The T cell receptor beta chain under discussion was sequenced for a study of blood T cell repertoires in COVID-19. Study at large: T cells, B-cell-depleted T cells, or PBMCs supplied cDNA or gDNA.

This clone has just a few counts. With V trimmed by 3 bases and J by 1 base, 5 bases remained unmatched. The CDR3 runs to 16 residues. The germline CDR1 and CDR2 sequences are LNHDA and SQIVND (reference sequence). Authors' analysis steps: Estimation of nucleated cell counts was performed using reference gene primer amplification. Data came from immunoSEQ multiplex PCR; TCRdb stores just in-frame clones and leaves some out. The V and J calls and clone size were taken over from that table, and D and trimming were inferred from the DNA. The data show about 250,000 clones, with around 88% seen just once and 1.3% to 1.5% held by the top ten.

The sequenced sample was peripheral blood. This receptor was obtained from a man older than 75 with acute or convalescent COVID-19. The V call is TRBV19, the J call TRBJ2-1; 8 bases agree with TRBD2. The CDR3 coding sequence is TGTGCCAGTAGTATCCAAGCGGGAGTGTCCTACAATGAGCAGTTCTTC. Amino acid sequence: CASSIQAGVSYNEQFF. Looking up the rest from reference TRBV19 and TRBJ2-1 gives the full variable domain: DGGITQSPKYLFRKEGQNVTLSCEQNLNHDAMYWYRQDPGQGLRLIYYSQIVNDFQKGDIAEGYSVSREKKESFPLTVTSAQKNPTAFYLCASSIQAGVSYNEQFFGPGTRLTVL.